This entry lists 20 T cell receptor beta chains sequenced from one sample in a study of beta chain features in type 1 diabetes. Reverse transcribing all isolated RNA meant expressed TCRB transcripts were sequenced. Only in-frame clones appear in the TCRdb table, and some are missing; sequencing was by immunoSEQ multiplex PCR. Among about 620,000 clones listed, about a sixth were seen once. Sequencing was carried out using naive CD4+ T cells from blood. Receptors originate from a man younger than 35 in good health.

Only a few counts were recorded for this clone. Possible read error: a much larger clone is one base away. The sample has other DNA sequences that encode this CDR3 too. The V call is TRBV7-9, the J call TRBJ2-7; D call uncertain. The V gene lost 2 bases and the J gene lost 3 bases, with 2 bases spanning the gap. This CDR3 is built from 11 residues. CDR1 is SEHNR and CDR2 is FQNEAQ in the germline V gene (reference sequence). The CDR3 DNA reads TGTGCCAGCAGCTTAAACTACGAGCAGTACTTC. Protein sequence: CASSLNYEQYF.

In this sample, this clone turned up a few times. The rearrangement links TRBV19 to TRBJ2-4; D gene unclear. V was pared by 4 bases and J by 1 base, with 11 bases between. The CDR3 is 15 residues long. Per germline, CDR1 LNHDA and CDR2 SQIVND (reference sequence). The CDR3 DNA follows: TGTGCCAGTAGTAACGGTCCCTTCGCCAAAAACATTCAGTACTTC. It yields the protein CASSNGPFAKNIQYF.

The J gene is TRBJ2-5, the V gene TRBV7-2; no reliable D call. This CDR3 is built from 13 residues. CDR1 and CDR2 from the germline V gene are SGHTA and FQGNSA. V was clipped by 0 bases and J by 4 bases, with 6 bases between them. The CDR3 DNA reads as TGTGCCAGCAGCTTAGCGCTGGCAGAGACCCAGTACTTC. It yields the protein CASSLALAETQYF.

This sequence joins TRBV7-2 and TRBJ2-5; the D call may be TRBD1 or TRBD2 (6 bases each). Trimming took 5 bases from V and 6 from J, leaving 22 bases between them. Germline lookup yields CDR1 SGHTA and CDR2 FQGNSA. The CDR3 totals 16 residues. This CDR3 reads CASSPEGTKGGQTQYF. For the CDR3, the DNA is TGTGCCAGCAGCCCAGAAGGAACTAAGGGGGGCCAGACCCAGTACTTC. Combining the CDR3 with reference TRBV7-2 and TRBJ2-5 gives the whole variable domain GAGVSQSPSNKVTEKGKDVELRCDPISGHTALYWYRQSLGQGLEFLIYFQGNSAPDKSGLPSDRFSAERTGGSVSTLTIQRTQQEDSAVYLCASSPEGTKGGQTQYFGPGTRLLVL.

This chain uses TRBV9 with TRBJ2-5; tentatively, D is TRBD1 (6 bases). The V end was cut by 6 bases, the J end by 2 bases, with 11 bases between. The CDR3 is 13 residues long. Germline CDR1 SGDLS, CDR2 YYNGEE. CDR3 DNA sequence: TGTGCCAGCACCTCCGGGACACAAGAGACCCAGTACTTC. Protein product: CASTSGTQETQYF.

Of note for this clone: The same CDR3 also results from other DNA sequences found in this sample. The V call is TRBV20-1, the J call TRBJ1-2, with no clear D. The CDR3 has 11 residues. From germline, CDR1 is DFQATT and CDR2 SNEGSKA (reference sequence). Trimming took 3 bases from V and 5 from J, leaving 7 bases between them. The CDR3 protein is CSASIGYGYTF. The CDR3 region has the DNA TGCAGTGCTAGTATCGGTTATGGCTACACCTTC.

Notes on this clone: The sample carries other DNA sequences with the same CDR3. The J gene is TRBJ2-7, the V gene TRBV5-4, with D possibly matching TRBD2 (6 bases). In germline, CDR1 is SGHNT, CDR2 YYREEE (reference sequence). This CDR3 comprises 16 residues. V dropped 0 bases and J dropped 0 bases, with 13 bases sitting between them. CDR3 in amino acids: CASSLGSTGLSYEQYF. The DNA for the CDR3 is TGTGCCAGCAGCTTGGGAAGCACGGGACTCTCCTACGAGCAGTACTTC.

The chain joins TRBV28 to TRBJ1-2; perhaps TRBD1 as D (6 bases). V lost 10 bases to trimming and J lost 4 bases, with 16 bases between them. CDR3 size: 13 residues. Looked up from germline, CDR1 is MDHEN and CDR2 is SYDVKM. This CDR3 is CATTPGAVYGYTF. The CDR3 DNA reads as TGTGCCACGACTCCAGGGGCTGTCTATGGCTACACCTTC.

This clone has only a few counts. An end of the junction does not agree with germline; a read error may underlie this. The chain uses TRBV16 and TRBJ2-7; TRBD1 agrees at 8 bases. The CDR3 totals 12 residues. Germline lookup yields CDR1 KGHSY and CDR2 FQNENV. The CDR3 DNA follows: TGTGCCAGCAGCCTTCAACGGACAGGGAAGGTTTTC. Protein sequence: CASSLQRTGKVF.

CDR3 sequence: CASSTGQPQGEAFF. DNA of the CDR3: TGCGCCAGCAGCACGGGACAGCCTCAGGGTGAAGCTTTCTTT. The chain uses TRBV5-1 and TRBJ1-1, with 7 positions matching TRBD1. The CDR3 contains 14 residues. The junction had 10 bases not matched to a gene; V was cut back by 4 bases and J by 7 bases. From germline, CDR1 is SGHRS and CDR2 YFSETQ.

This clone was counted only a few times. The gene calls are TRBV9 and TRBJ2-7; the D gene is possibly TRBD2 (6 bases). V lost 4 bases to trimming and J lost 7 bases, with 18 bases between them. In germline, CDR1 is SGDLS, CDR2 YYNGEE. The length of the CDR3 is 14 residues. The CDR3 sequence: CASSPVGGVGEQYF. In DNA form, the CDR3 reads TGTGCCAGCAGCCCCGTTGGCGGGGTCGGGGAGCAGTACTTC. The whole variable domain, remainder taken from reference TRBV9 and TRBJ2-7, is DSGVTQTPKHLITATGQRVTLRCSPRSGDLSVYWYQQSLDQGLQFLIQYYNGEERAKGNILERFSAQQFPDLHSELNLSSLELGDSALYFCASSPVGGVGEQYFGPGTRLTVT.

The rearrangement uses TRBV7-6 and TRBJ2-1, with 8 bases that match TRBD2. The CDR3 has 15 residues. Germline CDR1 and CDR2: SGHVS and FNYEAQ. The trim removed 5 bases at V and 5 bases at J, leaving 8 bases unmatched. The CDR3: CASSVAGTRNNEQFF. The CDR3 DNA sequence: TGTGCCAGCAGCGTCGCCGGGACTAGAAACAATGAGCAGTTCTTC.

The rearrangement uses TRBV7-9 and TRBJ2-1; TRBD1 matches at 12 bases. Germline lookup yields CDR1 SEHNR and CDR2 FQNEAQ (reference sequence). The CDR3 is 15 amino acids. The V gene end was trimmed by 5 bases and the J gene end by 5 bases; junction bases not matched to a gene: 4. The CDR3 DNA follows: TGTGCCAGCAGCCCCCGGGACAGGGGGCACAATGAGCAGTTCTTC. Protein: CASSPRDRGHNEQFF.

The chain joins TRBV18 to TRBJ1-5; TRBD1 might be the D (5 bases). This CDR3 is built from 14 residues. Germline assignment: CDR1 KGHSH and CDR2 LQKENI. Trimming took off 5 bases at V and 9 bases at J, with 17 bases between the two ends. This CDR3 is CASSEGAGTGPQHF. DNA for the CDR3: TGTGCCAGCTCAGAGGGCGCAGGGACGGGGCCCCAGCATTTT. The complete variable domain, with remaining parts taken from reference TRBV18 and TRBJ1-5, reads NAGVMQNPRHLVRRRGQEARLRCSPMKGHSHVYWYRQLPEEGLKFMVYLQKENIIDESGMPKERFSAEFPKEGPSILRIQQVVRGDSAAYFCASSEGAGTGPQHFGDGTRLSIL.

The V call is TRBV5-1, the J call TRBJ2-2, with D hard to call. The germline CDR1 and CDR2 sequences are SGHRS and YFSETQ. This CDR3 is built from 15 residues. Trimming shortened V by 4 bases and J by 3 bases, and 13 bases separated the two germline ends. The DNA of the CDR3 is TGCGCCAGCAGCGTAAATACCCTTGACACCGGGGAGCTGTTTTTT. It translates to CASSVNTLDTGELFF.

The J gene is TRBJ2-2, the V gene TRBV4-1; 10 bases fit TRBD2. CDR1 and CDR2 (germline): MGHRA, YSYEKL. V lost 0 bases to trimming and J lost 4 bases; unmatched junction nucleotides: 5. CDR3 size: 17 residues. The CDR3 nucleotides read TGCGCCAGCAGCCAAGATCGCCGGACTAGCGGCACCGGGGAGCTGTTTTTT. It codes for CASSQDRRTSGTGELFF.

Of note for this clone: Different DNA sequences within this sample yield the same CDR3. The V and J genes are TRBV29-1 and TRBJ2-3, with D hard to call. Germline V CDR1 and CDR2: SQVTM, ANQGSEA. The CDR3 runs to 12 residues. V lost 4 bases and J lost 2, with 7 bases in between. CDR3 residues: CSVGLITDTQYF. DNA of the CDR3: TGCAGCGTTGGACTCATCACAGATACGCAGTATTTT.

Only a few counts were recorded for this clone. CDR3 sequence: CALWGGGSYEQYF. The DNA of the CDR3 is TGTGCCCTTTGGGGGGGAGGCTCCTACGAGCAGTACTTC. The rearrangement links TRBV10-3 to TRBJ2-7; 7 nucleotides align to TRBD2. V shed 11 bases, J shed 0 bases, and the junction held 7 bases outside the gene matches. The CDR3 covers 13 residues. The germline CDR1 and CDR2 sequences are ENHRY and SYGVKD.

The J gene is TRBJ1-2, the V gene TRBV7-2; TRBD1 is a possible D gene (6 bases). The CDR3 length is 14 residues. V lost 0 bases, J lost 7 bases, and 12 bases lay in between. Per germline, CDR1 SGHTA and CDR2 FQGNSA. The CDR3 loop is CASSLARAGAGYTF. The CDR3 nucleotides are TGTGCCAGCAGCTTAGCGAGGGCAGGGGCTGGCTACACCTTC. The entire variable domain, with the rest obtained from reference TRBV7-2 and TRBJ1-2, is as follows: GAGVSQSPSNKVTEKGKDVELRCDPISGHTALYWYRQSLGQGLEFLIYFQGNSAPDKSGLPSDRFSAERTGGSVSTLTIQRTQQEDSAVYLCASSLARAGAGYTFGSGTRLTVV.

On this clone itself: The junction and the germline gene differ at one end; a read error may be behind it. The chain has TRBV28 and TRBJ2-3; no clear D. Germline CDR1 reads MDHEN; CDR2 reads SYDVKM. This CDR3 region has 13 residues. This CDR3 is CASSPHVGDRQYF. In DNA, the CDR3 is TGTGCCAGCAGTCCCCATGTTGGAGATAGGCAGTATTTT.